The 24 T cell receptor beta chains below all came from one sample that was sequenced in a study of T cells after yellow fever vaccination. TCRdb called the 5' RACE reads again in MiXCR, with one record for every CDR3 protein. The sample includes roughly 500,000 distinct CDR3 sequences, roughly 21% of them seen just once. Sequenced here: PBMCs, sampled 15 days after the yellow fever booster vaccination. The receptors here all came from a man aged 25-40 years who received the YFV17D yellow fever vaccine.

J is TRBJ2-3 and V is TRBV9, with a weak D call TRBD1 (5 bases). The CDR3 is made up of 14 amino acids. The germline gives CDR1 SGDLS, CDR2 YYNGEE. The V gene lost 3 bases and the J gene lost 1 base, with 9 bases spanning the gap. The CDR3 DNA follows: TGTGCCAGCAGCGGGCAGGGTGGCACAGATACGCAGTATTTT. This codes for CASSGQGGTDTQYF.

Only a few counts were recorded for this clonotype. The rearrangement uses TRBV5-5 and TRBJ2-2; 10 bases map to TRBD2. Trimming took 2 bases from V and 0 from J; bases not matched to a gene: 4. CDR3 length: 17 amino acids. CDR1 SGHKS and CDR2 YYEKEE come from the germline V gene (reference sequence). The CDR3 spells CASSFTSGVANTGELFF. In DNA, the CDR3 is TGTGCCAGCAGCTTTACTAGCGGGGTGGCGAACACCGGGGAGCTGTTTTTT.

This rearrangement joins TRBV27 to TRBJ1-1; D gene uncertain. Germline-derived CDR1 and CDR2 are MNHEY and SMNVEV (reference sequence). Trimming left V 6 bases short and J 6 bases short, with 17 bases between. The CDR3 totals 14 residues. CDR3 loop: CASSIAARGAEAFF. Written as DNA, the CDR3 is TGTGCCAGCAGCATAGCTGCACGCGGGGCTGAAGCTTTCTTT.

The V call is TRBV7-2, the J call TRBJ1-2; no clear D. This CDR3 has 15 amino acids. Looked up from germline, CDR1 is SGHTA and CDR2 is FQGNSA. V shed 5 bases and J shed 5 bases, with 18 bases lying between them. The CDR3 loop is CASSPHPPGGYGYTF. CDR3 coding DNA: TGTGCCAGCAGCCCACATCCCCCAGGAGGTTATGGCTACACCTTC.

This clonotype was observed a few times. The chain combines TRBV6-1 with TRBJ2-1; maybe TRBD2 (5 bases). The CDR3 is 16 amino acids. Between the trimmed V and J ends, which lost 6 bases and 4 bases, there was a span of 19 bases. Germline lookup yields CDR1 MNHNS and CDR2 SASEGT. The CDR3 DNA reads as TGTGCCAGCAGAACCACAGCCCTTCGGGGATACAATGAGCAGTTCTTC. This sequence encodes CASRTTALRGYNEQFF.

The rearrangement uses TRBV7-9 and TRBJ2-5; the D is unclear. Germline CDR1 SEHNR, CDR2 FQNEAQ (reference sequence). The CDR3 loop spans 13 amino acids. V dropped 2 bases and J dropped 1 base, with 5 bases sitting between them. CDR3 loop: CASSLQSQETQYF. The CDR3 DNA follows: TGTGCCAGCAGCTTACAGTCCCAAGAGACCCAGTACTTC.

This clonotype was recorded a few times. In DNA, the CDR3 is TGTGCCAGCAGTGAACAAAGCGGGAGGGGGACAGATACGCAGTATTTT. This translates into CASSEQSGRGTDTQYF. V usage is TRBV25-1 and J usage is TRBJ2-3; TRBD2 matches 10 bases. The CDR3 has 16 amino acids. Trimming took 2 bases from V and 3 from J; bases not matched to a gene: 5. Germline values: CDR1 MGHDK, CDR2 SYGVNS.

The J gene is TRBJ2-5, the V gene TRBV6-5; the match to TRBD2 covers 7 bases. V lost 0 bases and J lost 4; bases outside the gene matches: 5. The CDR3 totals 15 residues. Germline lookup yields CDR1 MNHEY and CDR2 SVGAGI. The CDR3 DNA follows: TGTGCCAGCAGTTACTCGGGGGGAGGGCCAGAGACCCAGTACTTC. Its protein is CASSYSGGGPETQYF.

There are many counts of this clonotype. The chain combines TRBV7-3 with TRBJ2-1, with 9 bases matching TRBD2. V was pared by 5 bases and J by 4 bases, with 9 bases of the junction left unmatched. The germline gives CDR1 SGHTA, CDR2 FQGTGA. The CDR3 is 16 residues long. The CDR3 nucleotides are TGTGCCAGCAGCCCCTTTAGCGGGAGTTCGTACAATGAGCAGTTCTTC. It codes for CASSPFSGSSYNEQFF.

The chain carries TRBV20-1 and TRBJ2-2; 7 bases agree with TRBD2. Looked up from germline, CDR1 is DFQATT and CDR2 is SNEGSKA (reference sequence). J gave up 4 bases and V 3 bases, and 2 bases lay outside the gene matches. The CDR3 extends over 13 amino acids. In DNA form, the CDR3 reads TGCAGTGCTAGCGGGGAGGGCACCGGGGAGCTGTTTTTT. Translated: CSASGEGTGELFF.

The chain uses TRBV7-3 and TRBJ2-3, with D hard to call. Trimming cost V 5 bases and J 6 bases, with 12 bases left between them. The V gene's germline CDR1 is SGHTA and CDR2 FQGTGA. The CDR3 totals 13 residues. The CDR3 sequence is CASSLGMADTQYF. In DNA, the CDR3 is TGTGCCAGCAGCCTGGGGATGGCGGATACGCAGTATTTT.

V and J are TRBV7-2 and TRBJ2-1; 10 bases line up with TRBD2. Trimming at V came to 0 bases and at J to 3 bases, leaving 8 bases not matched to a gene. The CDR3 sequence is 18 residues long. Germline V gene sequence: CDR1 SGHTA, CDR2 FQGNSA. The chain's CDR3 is CASSLAVSSGSFYNEQFF. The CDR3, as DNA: TGTGCCAGCAGCTTAGCAGTTTCTAGCGGGAGCTTCTACAATGAGCAGTTCTTC.

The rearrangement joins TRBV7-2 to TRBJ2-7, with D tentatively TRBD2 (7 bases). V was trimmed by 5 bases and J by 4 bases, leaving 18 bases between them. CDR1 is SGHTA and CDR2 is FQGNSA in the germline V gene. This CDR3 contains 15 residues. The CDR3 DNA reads TGTGCCAGCAGCAAAGGACAGCGGGACGGGTACGAGCAGTACTTC. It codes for CASSKGQRDGYEQYF.

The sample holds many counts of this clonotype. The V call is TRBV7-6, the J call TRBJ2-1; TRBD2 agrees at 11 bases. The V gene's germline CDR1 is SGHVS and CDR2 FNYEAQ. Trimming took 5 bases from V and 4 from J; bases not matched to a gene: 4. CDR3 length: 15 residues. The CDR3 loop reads CASSATSGTYNEQFF. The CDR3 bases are TGTGCCAGCAGCGCGACTAGCGGGACTTACAATGAGCAGTTCTTC.

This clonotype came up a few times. CDR3 DNA: TGTGCCAGCAGCTGGGCCAGGGCAGGGGGATCGGCGGAGACCCAGTACTTC. It codes for CASSWARAGGSAETQYF. The rearrangement uses TRBV7-6 and TRBJ2-5; TRBD1 agrees at 7 bases. Losses at the gene ends were 4 bases for V and 5 bases for J; bases not matched to a gene: 16. Germline CDR1 reads SGHVS; CDR2 reads FNYEAQ. The CDR3 extends over 17 amino acids.

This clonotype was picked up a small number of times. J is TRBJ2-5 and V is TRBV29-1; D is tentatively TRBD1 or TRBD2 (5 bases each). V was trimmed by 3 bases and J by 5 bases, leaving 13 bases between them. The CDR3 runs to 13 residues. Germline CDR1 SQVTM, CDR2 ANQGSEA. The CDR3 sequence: CSVERGRRETQYF. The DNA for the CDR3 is TGCAGCGTTGAGAGGGGCAGGCGGGAGACCCAGTACTTC.

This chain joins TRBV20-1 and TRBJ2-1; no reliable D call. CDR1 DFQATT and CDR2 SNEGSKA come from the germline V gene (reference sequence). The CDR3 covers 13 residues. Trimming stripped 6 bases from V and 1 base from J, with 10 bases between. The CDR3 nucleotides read TGCAGTGCCAGGCGTAGTTCCTACAATGAGCAGTTCTTC. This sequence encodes CSARRSSYNEQFF.

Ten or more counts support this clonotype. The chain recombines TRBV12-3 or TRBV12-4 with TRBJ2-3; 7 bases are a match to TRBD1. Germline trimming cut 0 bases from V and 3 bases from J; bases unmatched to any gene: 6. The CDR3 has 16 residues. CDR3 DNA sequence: TGTGCCAGCAGTTTAGCCGACAGGGTAGAAACAGATACGCAGTATTTT. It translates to CASSLADRVETDTQYF.

The CDR3 DNA reads as TGCAGCGCCATTTACAATGAGCAGTTCTTC. Translating gives CSAIYNEQFF. The rearrangement joins TRBV29-1 to TRBJ2-1; D is unresolved. V was shortened by 7 bases and J by 4 bases, with 5 bases between the two germline ends. CDR1 is SQVTM, CDR2 ANQGSEA, per germline. The CDR3 is made up of 10 amino acids.

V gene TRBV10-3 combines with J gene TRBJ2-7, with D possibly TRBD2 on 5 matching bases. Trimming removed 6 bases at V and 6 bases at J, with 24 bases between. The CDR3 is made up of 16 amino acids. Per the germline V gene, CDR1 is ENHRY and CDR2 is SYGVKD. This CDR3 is CAISPWAGSAAGEQYF. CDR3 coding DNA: TGTGCCATCAGCCCTTGGGCGGGTTCGGCCGCCGGCGAGCAGTACTTC.

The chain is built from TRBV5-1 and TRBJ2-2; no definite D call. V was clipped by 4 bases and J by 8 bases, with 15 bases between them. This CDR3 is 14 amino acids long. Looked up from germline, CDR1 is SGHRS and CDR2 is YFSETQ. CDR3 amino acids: CASSPYLDGGELFF. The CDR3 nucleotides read TGCGCCAGCAGCCCCTACCTCGACGGGGGGGAGCTGTTTTTT.

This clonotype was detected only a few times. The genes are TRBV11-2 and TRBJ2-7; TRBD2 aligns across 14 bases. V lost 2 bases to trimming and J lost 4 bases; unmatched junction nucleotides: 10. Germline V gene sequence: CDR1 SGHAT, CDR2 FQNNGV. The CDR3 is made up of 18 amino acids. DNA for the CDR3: TGTGCCAGCAGCTTACTTTCCGGGACTAGCGGGAGTTGGTACGAGCAGTACTTC. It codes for CASSLLSGTSGSWYEQYF.

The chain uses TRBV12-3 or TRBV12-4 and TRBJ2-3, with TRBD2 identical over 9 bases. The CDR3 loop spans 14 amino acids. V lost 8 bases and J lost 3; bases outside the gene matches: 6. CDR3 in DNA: TGTGCCAGCGGGGCTAGCGGGATGACAGATACGCAGTATTTT. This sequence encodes CASGASGMTDTQYF.

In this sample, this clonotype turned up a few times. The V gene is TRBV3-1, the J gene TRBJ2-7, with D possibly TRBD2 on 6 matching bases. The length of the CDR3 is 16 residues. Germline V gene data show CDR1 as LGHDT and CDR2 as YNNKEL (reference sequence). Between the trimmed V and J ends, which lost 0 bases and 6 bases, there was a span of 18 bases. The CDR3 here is CASSQDWGDSDLEQYF. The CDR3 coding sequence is TGTGCCAGCAGCCAAGATTGGGGGGACTCCGACCTCGAGCAGTACTTC.